This T cell receptor beta chain stems from a study of CD4 and CD8 cells across lung adenocarcinoma regions. TCRdb re-called the PCR reads through MiXCR, storing one row per CDR3 protein. The table shows some 25,000 distinct CDR3 sequences, with around 50% occurring only once. This clonotype was seen ten or more times. The CDR3 is 19 amino acids. Germline assignment: CDR1 MGHRA and CDR2 YSYEKL. Trimming left V 1 base short and J 3 bases short, with 25 bases between. Samples came from patients with localized non-small cell lung adenocarcinoma. The chain uses TRBV4-1 and TRBJ2-7, with D possibly matching TRBD2 (5 bases). The TCR sequence derives from a male donor with lung adenocarcinoma. The CD4 and CD8 labels of this study may be unreliable. Sample: CD8+ T cells from the center of a lung tumor. The CDR3 here is CASSQALEHARVQRYEQYF. The CDR3 region has the DNA TGCGCCAGCAGCCAAGCTCTGGAACACGCGCGGGTCCAGCGCTACGAGCAGTACTTC.